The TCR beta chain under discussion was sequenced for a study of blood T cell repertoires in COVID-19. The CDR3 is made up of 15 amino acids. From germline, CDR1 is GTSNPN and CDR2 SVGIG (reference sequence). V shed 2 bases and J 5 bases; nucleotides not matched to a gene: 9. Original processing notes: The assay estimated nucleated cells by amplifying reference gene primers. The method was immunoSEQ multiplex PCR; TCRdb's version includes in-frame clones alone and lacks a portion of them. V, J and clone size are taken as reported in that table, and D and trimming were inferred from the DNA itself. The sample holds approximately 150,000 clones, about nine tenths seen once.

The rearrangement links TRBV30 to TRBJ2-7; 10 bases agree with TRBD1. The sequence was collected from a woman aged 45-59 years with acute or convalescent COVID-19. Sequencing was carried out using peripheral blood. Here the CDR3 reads CAWSKRRTGGHEQYF. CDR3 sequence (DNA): TGTGCCTGGAGTAAACGAAGGACAGGGGGGCACGAGCAGTACTTC.